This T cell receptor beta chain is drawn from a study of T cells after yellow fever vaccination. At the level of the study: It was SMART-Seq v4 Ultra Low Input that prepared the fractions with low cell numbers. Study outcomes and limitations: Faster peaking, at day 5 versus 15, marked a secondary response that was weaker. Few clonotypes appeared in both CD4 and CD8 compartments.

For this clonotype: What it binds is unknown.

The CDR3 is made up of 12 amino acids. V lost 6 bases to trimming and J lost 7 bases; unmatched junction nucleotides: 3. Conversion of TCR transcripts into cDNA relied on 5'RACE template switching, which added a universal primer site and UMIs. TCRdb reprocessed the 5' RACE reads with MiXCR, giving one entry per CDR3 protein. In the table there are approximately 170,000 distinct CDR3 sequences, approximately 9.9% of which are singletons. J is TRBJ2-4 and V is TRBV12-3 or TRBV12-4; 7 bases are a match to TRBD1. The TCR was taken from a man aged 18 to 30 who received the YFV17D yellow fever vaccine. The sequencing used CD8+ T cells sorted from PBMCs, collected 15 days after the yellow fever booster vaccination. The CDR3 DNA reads TGTGCCAGCAGAGACAGGGCGAACATTCAGTACTTC. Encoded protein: CASRDRANIQYF.